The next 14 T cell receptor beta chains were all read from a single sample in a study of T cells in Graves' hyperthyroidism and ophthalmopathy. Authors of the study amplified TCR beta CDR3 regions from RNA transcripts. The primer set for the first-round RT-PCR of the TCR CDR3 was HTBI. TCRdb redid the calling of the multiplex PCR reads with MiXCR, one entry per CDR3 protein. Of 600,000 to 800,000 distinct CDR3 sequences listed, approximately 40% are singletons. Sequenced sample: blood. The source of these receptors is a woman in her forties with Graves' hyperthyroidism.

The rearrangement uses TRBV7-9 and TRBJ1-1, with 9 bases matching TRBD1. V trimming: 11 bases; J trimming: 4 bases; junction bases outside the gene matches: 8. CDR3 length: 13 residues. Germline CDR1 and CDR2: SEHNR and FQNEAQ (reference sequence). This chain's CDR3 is CAGRKQGATEAFF. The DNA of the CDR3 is TGTGCCGGGAGAAAACAGGGGGCCACTGAAGCTTTCTTT.

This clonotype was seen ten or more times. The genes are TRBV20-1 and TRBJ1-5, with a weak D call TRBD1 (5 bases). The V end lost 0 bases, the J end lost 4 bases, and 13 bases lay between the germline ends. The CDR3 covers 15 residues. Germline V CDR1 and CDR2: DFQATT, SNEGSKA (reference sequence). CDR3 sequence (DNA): TGCAGTGCTAGAGATAGCAGGGCAAGGAATCAGCCCCAGCATTTT. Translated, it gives CSARDSRARNQPQHF.

This CDR3 is CAISSRGAQSTGELFF. The CDR3 DNA sequence: TGTGCCATCAGCAGTAGAGGGGCTCAATCCACCGGGGAGCTGTTTTTT. The chain employs TRBV10-3 and TRBJ2-2, with D perhaps given as TRBD1 or TRBD2 (5 bases each). This CDR3 region has 16 residues. Germline loops: CDR1 ENHRY, CDR2 SYGVKD. V was trimmed by 6 bases and J by 4 bases, leaving 18 bases between them.

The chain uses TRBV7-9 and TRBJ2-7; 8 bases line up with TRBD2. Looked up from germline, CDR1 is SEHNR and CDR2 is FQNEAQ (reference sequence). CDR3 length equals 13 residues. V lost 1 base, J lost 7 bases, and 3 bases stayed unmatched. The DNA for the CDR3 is TGTGCCAGCAGCTTAGAAGGGACTAGTGAGCAGTACTTC. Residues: CASSLEGTSEQYF.

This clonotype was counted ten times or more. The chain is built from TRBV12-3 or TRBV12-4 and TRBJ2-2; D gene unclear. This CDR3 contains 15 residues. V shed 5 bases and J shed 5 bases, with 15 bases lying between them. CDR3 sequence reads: CASSPQDVGTGELFF. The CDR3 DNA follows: TGTGCCAGCAGTCCCCAGGACGTTGGGACCGGGGAGCTGTTTTTT.

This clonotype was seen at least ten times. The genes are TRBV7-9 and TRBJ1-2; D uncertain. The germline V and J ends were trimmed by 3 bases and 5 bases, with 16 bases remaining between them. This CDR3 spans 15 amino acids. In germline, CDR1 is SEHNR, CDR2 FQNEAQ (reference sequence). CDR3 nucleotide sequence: TGTGCCAGCAGCTTTGCCGGAACGGTCGATTATGGCTACACCTTC. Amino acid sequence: CASSFAGTVDYGYTF.

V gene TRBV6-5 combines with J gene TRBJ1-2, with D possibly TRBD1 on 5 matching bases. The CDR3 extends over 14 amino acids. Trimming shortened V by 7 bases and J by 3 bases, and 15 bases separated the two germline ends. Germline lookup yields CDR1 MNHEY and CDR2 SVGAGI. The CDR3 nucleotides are TGTGCCAGCACCCTGGCGGGGGACGACTATGGCTACACCTTC. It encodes CASTLAGDDYGYTF.

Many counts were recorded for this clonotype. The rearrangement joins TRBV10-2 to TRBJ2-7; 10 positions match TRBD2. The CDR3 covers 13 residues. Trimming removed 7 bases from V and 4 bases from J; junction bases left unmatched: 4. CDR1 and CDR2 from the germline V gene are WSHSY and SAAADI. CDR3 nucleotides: TGCGCCAGCAAAAGCGGGGGGGCGTACGAGCAGTACTTC. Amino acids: CASKSGGAYEQYF.

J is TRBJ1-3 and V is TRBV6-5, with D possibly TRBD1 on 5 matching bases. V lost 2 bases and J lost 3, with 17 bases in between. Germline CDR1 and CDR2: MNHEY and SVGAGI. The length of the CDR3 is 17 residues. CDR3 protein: CASSYQSQGLGGNTIYF. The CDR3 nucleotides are TGTGCCAGCAGTTACCAGTCCCAGGGCTTAGGTGGAAACACCATATATTTT.

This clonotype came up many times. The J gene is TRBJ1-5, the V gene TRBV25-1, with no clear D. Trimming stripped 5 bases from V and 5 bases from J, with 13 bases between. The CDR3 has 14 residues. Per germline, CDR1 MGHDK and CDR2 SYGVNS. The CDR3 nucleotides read TGTGCCAGCAGTCCGGGAGGAGAATATCAGCCCCAGCATTTT. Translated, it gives CASSPGGEYQPQHF.

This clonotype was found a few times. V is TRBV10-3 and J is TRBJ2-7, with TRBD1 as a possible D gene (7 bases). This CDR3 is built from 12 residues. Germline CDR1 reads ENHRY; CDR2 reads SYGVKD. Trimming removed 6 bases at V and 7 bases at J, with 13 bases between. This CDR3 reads CAIRGPGGEQYF. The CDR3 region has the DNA TGTGCCATCAGAGGACCAGGGGGGGAGCAGTACTTC.

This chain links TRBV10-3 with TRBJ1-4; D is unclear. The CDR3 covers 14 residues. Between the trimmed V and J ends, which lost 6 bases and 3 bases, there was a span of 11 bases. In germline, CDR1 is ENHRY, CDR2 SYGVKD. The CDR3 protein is CAIRGGLPNEKLFF. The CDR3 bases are TGTGCCATCAGGGGCGGACTACCTAATGAAAAACTGTTTTTT.

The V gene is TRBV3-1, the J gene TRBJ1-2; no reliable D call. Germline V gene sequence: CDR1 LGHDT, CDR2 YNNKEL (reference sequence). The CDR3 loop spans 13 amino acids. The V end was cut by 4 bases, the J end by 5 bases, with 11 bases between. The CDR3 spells CASSPRHGYGYTF. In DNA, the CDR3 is TGTGCCAGCAGCCCCAGACACGGATATGGCTACACCTTC.

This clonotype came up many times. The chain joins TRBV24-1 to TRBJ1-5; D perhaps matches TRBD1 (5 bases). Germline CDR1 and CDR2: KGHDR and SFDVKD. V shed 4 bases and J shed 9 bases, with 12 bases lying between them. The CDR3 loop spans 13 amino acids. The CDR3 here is CATSDLYGGPQHF. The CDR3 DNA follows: TGTGCCACCAGTGACTTATACGGGGGGCCCCAGCATTTT.